This T cell receptor beta chain was recovered during a study of blood T cell repertoires in COVID-19. Sequencing was performed with immunoSEQ multiplex PCR; in TCRdb, only in-frame clones are kept and a portion is missing. This repertoire shows approximately 93,000 clones, about nine tenths found once; its top ten account for 25% to 30%. V shed 3 bases and J shed 6 bases, with 11 bases lying between them. Germline V lookup: CDR1 MDHEN, CDR2 SYDVKM. CDR3 length: 13 amino acids. The rearrangement links TRBV28 to TRBJ1-2; D is unresolved. Sequencing used peripheral blood. This clonotype originated in a man between 45 and 60 years old with active or convalescent COVID-19. CDR3 in DNA: TGTGCCAGCAGTTTTGAGTTCCGAGATGGCTACACCTTC. It specifies CASSFEFRDGYTF.